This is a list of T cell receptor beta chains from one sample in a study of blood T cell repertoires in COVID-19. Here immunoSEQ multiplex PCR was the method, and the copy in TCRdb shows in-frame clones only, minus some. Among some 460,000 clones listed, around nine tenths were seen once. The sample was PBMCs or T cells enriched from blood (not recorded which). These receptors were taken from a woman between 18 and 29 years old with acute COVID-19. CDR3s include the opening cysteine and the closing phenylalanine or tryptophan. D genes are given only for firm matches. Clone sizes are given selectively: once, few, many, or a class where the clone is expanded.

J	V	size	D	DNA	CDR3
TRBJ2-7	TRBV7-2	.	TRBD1	TGTGCCAGCAGCCCTACAGGGGTCTCGTTAGAGCAGTACTTC	CASSPTGVSLEQYF
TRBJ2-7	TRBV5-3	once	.	TGTGCCAGAAGCTCGGAGTCTCACGAGCAGTACTTC	CARSSESHEQYF
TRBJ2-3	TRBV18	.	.	TGTGCCACTCGTCCAGGGAGCACAGATACGCAGTATTTT	CATRPGSTDTQYF
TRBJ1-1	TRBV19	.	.	TGTGCCAGTAGTCGTATGGGGGGCACTGAAGCTTTCTTT	CASSRMGGTEAFF
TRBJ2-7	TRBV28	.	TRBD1	TGTGCCAGCAGTTTACCCGGGACAGGGTCCGAGCAGTACTTC	CASSLPGTGSEQYF
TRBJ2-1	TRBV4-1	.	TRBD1	TGCGCCAGCAGCCAAGTCCGGACAGGGGAGCAGTTCTTC	CASSQVRTGEQFF
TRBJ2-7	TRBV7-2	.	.	TGTGCCAGCAGCTTAGGGTCCGGACACCTCTACGAGCAGTACTTC	CASSLGSGHLYEQYF
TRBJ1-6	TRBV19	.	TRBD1	TGTGCCAGTAGTATGGGCCGACAGGGTCGCTCCTATAATTCACCCCTCCACTTT	CASSMGRQGRSYNSPLHF
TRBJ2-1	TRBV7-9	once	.	TGTGCCAGCAGGGCTACACTCGGGGGGTTCTTC	CASRATLGGFF
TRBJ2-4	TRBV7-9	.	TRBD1	TGTGCCAGCAGCTTAGGCACAGGGGCATTGGACTTC	CASSLGTGALDF
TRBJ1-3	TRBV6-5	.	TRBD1	TGTGCCAGCAGGAAAGGGACAGCTGGAAACACCATATATTTT	CASRKGTAGNTIYF
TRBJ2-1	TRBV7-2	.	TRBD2	TGTGCCAGCAGCCCCGGACTAGCGGCCTACAATGAGCAGTTCTTC	CASSPGLAAYNEQFF
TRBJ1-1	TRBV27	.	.	TGTGCCAGCAGTTTGACAGCGAACACTGAAGCTTTCTTT	CASSLTANTEAFF
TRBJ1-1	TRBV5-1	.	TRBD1	TGCGCCAGCAGATTACAGGGGATTGAGGCTGAAGCTTTCTTT	CASRLQGIEAEAFF
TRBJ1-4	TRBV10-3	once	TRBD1	TGTGCCTCGAAGGGGGGACAGGGCGTCATGAATGAAAAACTGTTTTTT	CASKGGQGVMNEKLFF
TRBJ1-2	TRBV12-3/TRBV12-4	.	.	TGTGCCAGCAGTACCCAGGGGTGGGGCGGCTACACCTTC	CASSTQGWGGYTF
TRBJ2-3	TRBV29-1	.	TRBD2	TGCAGCGTTGATACTAGCGGGTCTCAGTATTTT	CSVDTSGSQYF
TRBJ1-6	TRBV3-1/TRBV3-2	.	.	TGTGCCAGCAGCTCGGATAATTCACCCCTCCACTTT	CASSSDNSPLHF
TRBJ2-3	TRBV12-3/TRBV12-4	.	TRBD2	TGTGCCAGCAGTCTCCGGGAGGCAGATACGCAGTATTTT	CASSLREADTQYF
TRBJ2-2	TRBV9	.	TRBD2	TGTGCCAGCAGCGTAGCTCCCGGGAGGGCCGGGGGGACCGGGGAGCTGTTTTTT	CASSVAPGRAGGTGELFF
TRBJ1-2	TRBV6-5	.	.	TGTGCCAGCAGTCGAGGATATGGCTACACCTTC	CASSRGYGYTF
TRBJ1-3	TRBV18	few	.	TGTGCCAGCTCACCACCGCTCAGGATCTCTGGAAACACCATATATTTT	CASSPPLRISGNTIYF
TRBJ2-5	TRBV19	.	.	TGTGCCAGTAGGCCCCAGGGAGAGACCCAGTACTTC	CASRPQGETQYF
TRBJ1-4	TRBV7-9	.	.	TGTGCCAGCAGCCCCTTCCTAGGTGAAAAACTGTTTTTT	CASSPFLGEKLFF
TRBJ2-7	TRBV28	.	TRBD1	TGTGCCAGCAGACGCGGGACAGGGTTGGACGAGCAGTACTTC	CASRRGTGLDEQYF
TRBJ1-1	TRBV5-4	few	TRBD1	TGTGCCAGCAGCTTGGGGACAGGCGTGAACACTGAAGCTTTCTTT	CASSLGTGVNTEAFF
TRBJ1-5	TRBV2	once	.	TGTGCCAGCAGCCAGGGAAGTCAGCCCCAGCATTTT	CASSQGSQPQHF
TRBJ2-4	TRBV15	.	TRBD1	TGTGCCACCAGCAGAGGGTCCCGAGACAGGGGTATCAACATTCAGTACTTC	CATSRGSRDRGINIQYF
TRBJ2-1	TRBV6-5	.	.	TGTGCCAGCAGTTACTCGACAGCGTACAATGAGCAGTTCTTC	CASSYSTAYNEQFF
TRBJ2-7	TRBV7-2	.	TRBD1	TGTGCCAGCAGCTTAGAGGGACAGGGGCTCTACGAGCAGTACTTC	CASSLEGQGLYEQYF
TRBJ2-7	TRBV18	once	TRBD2	TGTGCCAGCAATCAGCGGGAGCTAAACGACGAGCAGTACTTC	CASNQRELNDEQYF
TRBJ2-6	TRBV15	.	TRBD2	TGTGCCACCAGCAGAGGGACTAGCGGGGGGGCAATCCAGAGGTCTGGGGCCAACGTCCTGACTTTC	CATSRGTSGGAIQRSGANVLTF
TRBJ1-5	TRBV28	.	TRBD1	TGTGCCAGCTCGAAAGGACAGGCTTTATTACCCCAGCATTTT	CASSKGQALLPQHF
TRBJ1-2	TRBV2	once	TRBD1	TGTGCCAGCAGTGAGTGGGACAGGGTTAGTGGCTACACCTTC	CASSEWDRVSGYTF
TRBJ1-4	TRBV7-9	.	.	TGTGCCAGCAGCTTACCGAATTACGACAGGAGTATAACTAATGAAAAACTGTTTTTT	CASSLPNYDRSITNEKLFF
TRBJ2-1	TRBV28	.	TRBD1	TGTGCCAGCAGCCCAGGACAGGGCTATGAGCAGTTCTTC	CASSPGQGYEQFF
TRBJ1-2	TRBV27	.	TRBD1	TGTGCCAGCAGTTTTGATCGGGACAGGATATACTACACCTTC	CASSFDRDRIYYTF
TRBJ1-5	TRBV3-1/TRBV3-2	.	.	TGTGCCAGCAGCCAGATGGGAGATCAGCCCCAGCATTTT	CASSQMGDQPQHF